The clone carrying this TCR beta chain showed up just a few times. The table came from immunoSEQ multiplex PCR; TCRdb's copy has only in-frame clones and leaves some out. This table holds about 23,000 clones, around nine tenths found once. This sample was taken from a study of T cell changes during pregnancy in multiple sclerosis. The CDR3 runs 15 residues. V dropped 5 bases and J dropped 8; count of bases not matched to a gene: 14. The germline V gene has CDR1 MNHEY and CDR2 SMNVEV (reference sequence). The sample here was CD8+ T cells from peripheral blood mononuclear cells, taken in the first trimester of pregnancy. The sequence derives from a female donor with multiple sclerosis, enrolled in a pregnancy study. V is TRBV27 and J is TRBJ2-7, with 8 nucleotides matching TRBD2. CDR3 sequence (DNA): TGTGCCAGCAGTGGGGGGACTAGTGGGAGGGGAAAGCAGTACTTC. It yields the protein CASSGGTSGRGKQYF.